Each of the 13 T cell receptor beta chains below was sequenced from the same sample in a study of OX40 agonist ivuxolimab in advanced cancers. Sequencing was performed with immunoSEQ multiplex PCR; in TCRdb, only in-frame clones are kept and a portion is missing. The top ten hold around 6.9% of the sample, which has some 74,000 clones, around 86% seen once. Sequenced here: CD4+ or CD8+ T cells sorted from blood, sampled in a trial of the OX40 agonist ivuxolimab. These receptors were taken from an adult with an advanced solid tumor such as melanoma, head and neck, liver or kidney cancer.

The chain employs TRBV7-3 and TRBJ1-1; TRBD1 is a possible D gene (5 bases). The CDR3 is made up of 21 amino acids. Germline V CDR1 and CDR2: SGHTA, FQGTGA. V lost 2 bases, J lost 3 bases, and 31 bases lay in between. The CDR3 is CASSLFSDPPGVGAEDTEAFF. Written as DNA, the CDR3 is TGTGCCAGCAGCTTATTTTCCGATCCTCCCGGGGTAGGGGCCGAAGACACTGAAGCTTTCTTT.

This clone occurred once. The V gene is TRBV7-2, the J gene TRBJ2-7; D gene ambiguous. From germline, CDR1 is SGHTA and CDR2 FQGNSA. The CDR3 runs to 12 residues. Trimming removed 4 bases at V and 3 bases at J, with 7 bases between. The CDR3 sequence is CASSYSYYEQYF. The CDR3 bases are TGTGCCAGCAGCTACTCTTACTACGAGCAGTACTTC. The complete variable domain, with remaining parts taken from reference TRBV7-2 and TRBJ2-7, reads GAGVSQSPSNKVTEKGKDVELRCDPISGHTALYWYRQSLGQGLEFLIYFQGNSAPDKSGLPSDRFSAERTGGSVSTLTIQRTQQEDSAVYLCASSYSYYEQYFGPGTRLTVT.

Only one count was recorded for this clone. The chain has TRBV6-6 and TRBJ1-1, with 9 bases aligning to TRBD1. Germline trimming cut 6 bases from V and 4 bases from J; bases unmatched to any gene: 6. Per germline, CDR1 MNHNY and CDR2 SVGAGI (reference sequence). The CDR3 spans 14 residues. The CDR3 coding sequence is TGTGCCAGCAGCCGATTGACAGGGGGCACTGAAGCTTTCTTT. Translation gives CASSRLTGGTEAFF.

In its sample, this clone was seen once. The genes are TRBV2 and TRBJ1-4; no definite D call. Trimming left V 6 bases short and J 0 bases short, with 11 bases between. The CDR3 loop spans 15 amino acids. The germline CDR1 and CDR2 sequences are SNHLY and FYNNEI. For the CDR3, the DNA is TGTGCCAGCAGGGCATCGGATGCAACTAATGAAAAACTGTTTTTT. Its translation: CASRASDATNEKLFF.

The rearrangement joins TRBV6-5 to TRBJ2-7; a weak D match, TRBD1 (5 bases). CDR3 length equals 11 residues. Germline loops: CDR1 MNHEY, CDR2 SVGAGI. Deletions cut 6 bases from V and 11 bases from J, with 14 bases between. The CDR3 nucleotides read TGTGCCAGCAGCCTCCAGGGAATTAAGTACTTC. Translating gives CASSLQGIKYF.

V usage is TRBV6-6 and J usage is TRBJ2-5, with TRBD2 matching over 8 bases. Germline V gene data show CDR1 as MNHNY and CDR2 as SVGAGI (reference sequence). The CDR3 covers 14 residues. V lost 4 bases, J lost 5 bases, and 6 bases stayed unmatched. CDR3: CASSSGTSTETQYF. The CDR3 DNA reads TGTGCCAGCAGTTCGGGGACTAGTACGGAGACCCAGTACTTC.

The chain links TRBV30 to TRBJ2-5; tentative D call: TRBD2 (5 bases). Trimming removed 2 bases at V and 7 bases at J, with 8 bases between. The CDR3 is 11 residues long. CDR1 and CDR2 (germline): GTSNPN, SVGIG (reference sequence). The chain's CDR3 is CAWSSGGTQYF. Here the CDR3 DNA reads TGTGCCTGGAGTTCTGGAGGGACCCAGTACTTC.

This chain joins TRBV6-6 and TRBJ2-7; 10 bases are shared with TRBD2. This CDR3 comprises 13 residues. From germline, CDR1 is MNHNY and CDR2 SVGAGI (reference sequence). J was trimmed by 3 bases and V by 4 bases; bases with no gene match: 0. The CDR3 loop reads CASSSSGGYEQYF. The DNA of the CDR3 is TGTGCCAGCAGTTCTAGCGGGGGCTACGAGCAGTACTTC.

The V gene is TRBV19, the J gene TRBJ2-2; 9 nucleotides line up with TRBD2. This CDR3 is built from 15 residues. CDR1 and CDR2 (germline): LNHDA, SQIVND (reference sequence). The trim removed 2 bases at V and 5 bases at J, leaving 3 bases unmatched. Here the CDR3 reads CASSIMGLATGELFF. CDR3 sequence (DNA): TGTGCCAGTAGTATAATGGGACTAGCAACCGGGGAGCTGTTTTTT.

The chain links TRBV11-2 to TRBJ1-1, with TRBD1 identical over 7 bases. J gave up 2 bases and V 4 bases, and 10 bases lay outside the gene matches. The length of the CDR3 is 16 residues. Germline V gene data show CDR1 as SGHAT and CDR2 as FQNNGV. This CDR3 reads CASSSIGTAKNTEAFF. The DNA of the CDR3 is TGTGCCAGCAGCTCAATCGGGACAGCCAAAAACACTGAAGCTTTCTTT.

This clone was observed once. In nucleotides, the CDR3 is TGTGCCAGCAGCCCCAGAAGGGAGACCCAGTACTTC. Amino acids: CASSPRRETQYF. The chain combines TRBV14 with TRBJ2-5, with D uncertain. Between the trimmed V and J ends, which lost 4 bases and 5 bases, there was a span of 8 bases. This CDR3 is built from 12 residues. CDR1 is SGHDN and CDR2 is FVKESK in the germline V gene.

V gene TRBV9 combines with J gene TRBJ2-6, with D unresolved. V was pared by 1 base and J by 4 bases, with 3 bases between. Germline V gene data show CDR1 as SGDLS and CDR2 as YYNGEE. CDR3 length: 13 amino acids. The CDR3 reads CASSVLGANVLTF. The CDR3, as DNA: TGTGCCAGCAGCGTACTGGGGGCCAACGTCCTGACTTTC. Full variable domain (missing parts from reference TRBV9 and TRBJ2-6): DSGVTQTPKHLITATGQRVTLRCSPRSGDLSVYWYQQSLDQGLQFLIQYYNGEERAKGNILERFSAQQFPDLHSELNLSSLELGDSALYFCASSVLGANVLTFGAGSRLTVL.

The V call is TRBV18, the J call TRBJ2-7; TRBD1 matches at 7 bases. V was clipped by 4 bases and J by 5 bases; unmatched bases: 2. Germline CDR1 and CDR2: KGHSH and LQKENI. The length of the CDR3 is 12 residues. CDR3 region: CASSLQGNEQYF. The CDR3 coding sequence is TGTGCCAGCTCACTACAGGGGAACGAGCAGTACTTC.